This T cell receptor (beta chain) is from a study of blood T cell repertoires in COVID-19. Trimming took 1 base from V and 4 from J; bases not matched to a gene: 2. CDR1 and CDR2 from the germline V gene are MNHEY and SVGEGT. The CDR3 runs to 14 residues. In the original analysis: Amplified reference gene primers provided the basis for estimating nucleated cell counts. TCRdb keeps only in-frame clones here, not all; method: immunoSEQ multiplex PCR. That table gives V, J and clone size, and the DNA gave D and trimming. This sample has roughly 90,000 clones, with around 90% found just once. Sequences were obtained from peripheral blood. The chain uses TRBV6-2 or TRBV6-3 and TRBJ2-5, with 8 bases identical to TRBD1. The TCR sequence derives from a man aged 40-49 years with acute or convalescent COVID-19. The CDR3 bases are TGTGCCAGCAGTTACTTGACAGGGGCAGAGACCCAGTACTTC. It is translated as CASSYLTGAETQYF.